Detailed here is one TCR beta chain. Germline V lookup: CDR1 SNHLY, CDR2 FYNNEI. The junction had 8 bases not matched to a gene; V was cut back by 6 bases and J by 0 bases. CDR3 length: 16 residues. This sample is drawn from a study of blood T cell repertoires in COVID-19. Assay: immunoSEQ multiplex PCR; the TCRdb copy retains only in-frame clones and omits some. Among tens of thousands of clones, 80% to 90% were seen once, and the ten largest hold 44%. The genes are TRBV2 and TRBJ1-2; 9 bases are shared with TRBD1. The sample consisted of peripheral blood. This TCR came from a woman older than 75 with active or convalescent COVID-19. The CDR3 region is CASSSGTGSANYGYTF. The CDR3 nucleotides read TGTGCCAGCAGCTCCGGGACAGGGTCTGCTAACTATGGCTACACCTTC.